The clone carrying this T cell receptor beta chain was seen a few times. This specimen comes from a study of patients and donors after allogeneic stem cell transplantation. Looked up from germline, CDR1 is MGHRA and CDR2 is YSYEKL. The CDR3 length is 15 residues. V lost 1 base to trimming and J lost 4 bases; unmatched junction nucleotides: 4. A single record per CDR3 protein comes from TCRdb applying MiXCR to the RT-PCR reads. The sample yields about 57,000 distinct CDR3 sequences, more than 10% seen once. The J gene is TRBJ2-1, the V gene TRBV4-1; 7 nucleotides line up with TRBD2. Sequences were obtained from blood, either unsorted or a sorted T cell fraction (not recorded which). The TCR sequence derives from a human donor who was either an allogeneic HSCT recipient or a stem cell or donor lymphocyte infusion donor (not recorded which). It is not recorded whose cells these are; they may come from a transplant donor. CDR3 residues: CASSQAGLPYNEQFF. The CDR3 DNA sequence: TGCGCCAGCAGCCAAGCGGGACTACCATACAATGAGCAGTTCTTC.